Below, 18 T cell receptor beta chains from the same sample are listed, as sequenced in a study of post-analysis software for immune sequencing data. Unique molecular identifiers were built into the TCR beta cDNA libraries. A single record per CDR3 protein comes from TCRdb applying MiXCR to the PCR reads. The table shows around 770,000 distinct CDR3 sequences, with under 60% occurring only once. General study results and limits: With TRBV5-6, TRBV5-1 and TRBV20-1 included, 4 to 6 TRBV segments were more frequent in patients than in controls.

These receptors have no known antigen. The specimen was blood. The source of these receptors is a girl aged 10-17 years with multiple sclerosis.

The chain couples TRBV13 to TRBJ2-3; TRBD1 agrees at 10 bases. Per germline, CDR1 PRHDT and CDR2 FYEKMQ (reference sequence). The CDR3 runs to 15 residues. The ends lost 5 bases at V and 3 bases at J; junction bases unmatched: 5. CDR3 nucleotide sequence: TGTGCCAGCAGCCCGGACAGGGGGGTGACAGATACGCAGTATTTT. Protein product: CASSPDRGVTDTQYF. The complete variable domain, with remaining parts taken from reference TRBV13 and TRBJ2-3, reads AAGVIQSPRHLIKEKRETATLKCYPIPRHDTVYWYQQGPGQDPQFLISFYEKMQSDKGSIPDRFSAQQFSDYHSELNMSSLELGDSALYFCASSPDRGVTDTQYFGPGTRLTVL.

This clonotype showed up just a few times. The chain links TRBV7-2 to TRBJ1-2; 8 nucleotides agree with TRBD1. The CDR3 runs 17 residues. Germline CDR1 and CDR2: SGHTA and FQGNSA. Unmatched junction bases numbered 10, after V lost 1 base and J lost 3 bases. DNA of the CDR3: TGTGCCAGCAGCTTAGACCCTCCCGGGACAGGACACTATGGCTACACCTTC. Translating it yields CASSLDPPGTGHYGYTF.

The J gene is TRBJ2-1, the V gene TRBV29-1, with 12 bases identical to TRBD2. The DNA end favors TRBJ2-7, so the J call may be wrong. In germline, CDR1 is SQVTM, CDR2 ANQGSEA. The CDR3 consists of 15 residues. The CDR3 DNA follows: TGCAGCGTACCGACTAGCGGGAGCTCCTACAATGAGCAGTACTTC. Amino acids: CSVPTSGSSYNEQYF.

The gene calls are TRBV29-1 and TRBJ1-2, with D possibly being TRBD1 (5 bases). Trimming left V 5 bases short and J 4 bases short, with 11 bases between. The CDR3 totals 12 residues. CDR1 and CDR2 from the germline V gene are SQVTM and ANQGSEA. For the CDR3, the DNA is TGCAGCGTTCGAGGGGACTCCTATGGCTACACCTTC. Translation gives CSVRGDSYGYTF.

This chain joins TRBV7-2 and TRBJ2-6; D is uncertain. This CDR3 contains 15 residues. Germline lookup yields CDR1 SGHTA and CDR2 FQGNSA. The ends were cut back, 5 bases at V and 0 bases at J, with 8 bases in the middle. The CDR3 region is CASSAESSGANVLTF. DNA for the CDR3: TGTGCCAGCAGCGCCGAGAGCTCTGGGGCCAACGTCCTGACTTTC.

The chain is built from TRBV7-9 and TRBJ2-1; D gene ambiguous. Germline V lookup: CDR1 SEHNR, CDR2 FQNEAQ (reference sequence). The V and J ends lost 5 bases and 9 bases respectively, with 11 bases between them. The CDR3 totals 12 residues. The CDR3: CASSPSLGEQFF. CDR3 coding DNA: TGTGCCAGCAGCCCGTCTTTGGGTGAGCAGTTCTTC.

CDR3 coding DNA: TGTGCCAGCATACGCCTAGCGGATAATACCTACGAGCAGTACTTC. As protein: CASIRLADNTYEQYF. The chain joins TRBV28 to TRBJ2-7; TRBD2 matches 7 bases. The length of the CDR3 is 15 residues. V lost 7 bases and J lost 2; bases outside the gene matches: 11. Germline CDR1 and CDR2: MDHEN and SYDVKM.

There are a few counts of this clonotype. V gene TRBV20-1 combines with J gene TRBJ2-1; 8 bases are shared with TRBD2. Looked up from germline, CDR1 is DFQATT and CDR2 is SNEGSKA (reference sequence). The CDR3 loop spans 14 amino acids. J gave up 3 bases and V 2 bases, and 3 bases lay outside the gene matches. The CDR3 DNA follows: TGCAGTGCTAGACGGCTAGCGGGCTACAATGAGCAGTTCTTC. Its translation: CSARRLAGYNEQFF.

The rearrangement uses TRBV7-9 and TRBJ2-2; 8 bases map to TRBD1. With 5 bases clipped from V and 3 bases from J, the junction kept 14 bases outside the gene matches. CDR3 length: 18 residues. Germline V lookup: CDR1 SEHNR, CDR2 FQNEAQ (reference sequence). As DNA, the CDR3 is TGTGCCAGCAGCCCCCGAGGGCGGGGACAGGATTACACCGGGGAGCTGTTTTTT. Translating gives CASSPRGRGQDYTGELFF.

The chain has TRBV3-1 and TRBJ1-4; D might be TRBD1 (5 bases). V was clipped by 0 bases and J by 3 bases, with 8 bases between them. The length of the CDR3 is 15 residues. CDR1 and CDR2 from the germline V gene are LGHDT and YNNKEL (reference sequence). Written as DNA, the CDR3 is TGTGCCAGCAGCCAAGATCCAGGGTCTAATGAAAAACTGTTTTTT. It is translated as CASSQDPGSNEKLFF.

The rearrangement links TRBV29-1 to TRBJ2-1, with D perhaps matching TRBD1 (6 bases). CDR3 length: 14 residues. The germline CDR1 and CDR2 sequences are SQVTM and ANQGSEA. Trimming cost V 2 bases and J 0 bases, with 8 bases left between them. The CDR3, as DNA: TGCAGCGTTGAACGGGACAACTCCTACAATGAGCAGTTCTTC. It specifies CSVERDNSYNEQFF.

The chain employs TRBV7-3 and TRBJ2-7; unclear D gene. Germline V gene data show CDR1 as SGHTA and CDR2 as FQGTGA. The CDR3 is made up of 13 amino acids. Trimming stripped 2 bases from V and 7 bases from J, with 12 bases between. CDR3 nucleotide sequence: TGTGCCAGCAGCTTAGTGGGAACGGAGGAGCAGTACTTC. This encodes CASSLVGTEEQYF.

This rearrangement joins TRBV27 to TRBJ2-7; D remains unclear. This CDR3 comprises 13 residues. CDR1 MNHEY and CDR2 SMNVEV come from the germline V gene (reference sequence). V was cut by 10 bases and J by 2 bases, with 15 bases left in between. The CDR3 here is CATKVLGTYEQYF. CDR3 nucleotides: TGTGCCACCAAAGTGCTGGGCACCTACGAGCAGTACTTC.

The V call is TRBV13, the J call TRBJ2-7; tentatively, D is TRBD2 (5 bases). The better agreement between TRBJ2-5 and the DNA end casts doubt on the J call. The germline CDR1 and CDR2 sequences are PRHDT and FYEKMQ (reference sequence). This CDR3 is built from 13 residues. The CDR3: CASSLGEVKTQYF. Here the CDR3 DNA reads TGTGCCAGCAGCTTAGGGGAGGTAAAGACCCAGTACTTC.

The table lists this clonotype with a few counts. The chain combines TRBV6-5 with TRBJ1-4; TRBD1 agrees at 7 bases. The germline gives CDR1 MNHEY, CDR2 SVGAGI. V lost 8 bases and J lost 6; bases outside the gene matches: 6. CDR3 length: 13 amino acids. DNA for the CDR3: TGTGCCAGCGCACAGGGGAACCATGAAAAACTGTTTTTT. This gives the protein CASAQGNHEKLFF.

With regard to this clonotype: Germline is not matched at one junction end, which may reflect a read error. This CDR3 is CTSSQEARDSEAFF. In DNA, the CDR3 is TGTACCAGCAGCCAAGAGGCCCGGGACAGTGAAGCTTTCTTT. V is TRBV4-2 and J is TRBJ1-1; 7 nucleotides align to TRBD1. The germline V gene encodes CDR1 LGHNA and CDR2 YNFKEQ. The CDR3 has 14 amino acids.

This clonotype was detected only a few times. CDR3 DNA: TGTGCCACCAGCAGAAGTACCATTAGCGTTAGCTCCTACAATGAGCAGTTCTTC. Protein product: CATSRSTISVSSYNEQFF. The genes are TRBV15 and TRBJ2-1, with D possibly matching TRBD2 (5 bases). Germline lookup yields CDR1 LNHNV and CDR2 YYDKDF (reference sequence). CDR3 length equals 18 residues. Trimming took 2 bases from V and 0 from J, leaving 17 bases between them.

The rearrangement joins TRBV20-1 to TRBJ2-7; 8 bases fit TRBD2. The V gene's germline CDR1 is DFQATT and CDR2 SNEGSKA (reference sequence). V trimming: 1 base; J trimming: 3 bases; junction bases outside the gene matches: 8. The CDR3 totals 15 residues. In DNA form, the CDR3 reads TGCAGTGCTAGAGTTGGAACTAGCGGAAACTACGAGCAGTACTTC. Translated: CSARVGTSGNYEQYF.